The rows below give T cell receptor beta chains drawn from one sample of a study of blood T cells in healthy people across ages. TCRdb called the 5' RACE reads again in MiXCR, with one record for every CDR3 protein. This table holds roughly 1.5 million distinct CDR3 sequences, about 42% found once. Sequenced: blood. These receptors came from a woman in her late teens or twenties in good health. The CDR3 runs from the conserved cysteine through the conserved F or W. A D gene is named only where the DNA matches it firmly. Clone size appears in some rows only: once, few, many, or a class for an expanded clone.

d_gene: -
v_gene: TRBV6-2/TRBV6-3
j_gene: TRBJ2-7
abundance: -
CDR3nt: TGTGCCAGCACAGGTAACTACAATGAGCAGTACTTC
CDR3aa: CASTGNYNEQYF

d_gene: TRBD2
v_gene: TRBV29-1
j_gene: TRBJ2-2
abundance: -
CDR3nt: TGCAGCCCCAGCGGGAGGATCGACACCGGGGAGCTGTTTTTT
CDR3aa: CSPSGRIDTGELFF

d_gene: -
v_gene: TRBV3-1
j_gene: TRBJ2-7
abundance: many
CDR3nt: TGTGCCAGCAGCCAAGACAGGAGCTCCTACGAGCAGTACTTC
CDR3aa: CASSQDRSSYEQYF

d_gene: -
v_gene: TRBV28
j_gene: TRBJ1-2
abundance: few
CDR3nt: TGTGCCAGCAGTTATGAAGCTACCTCACTCTATGGCTACACCTTC
CDR3aa: CASSYEATSLYGYTF

d_gene: -
v_gene: TRBV3-1
j_gene: TRBJ2-3
abundance: once
CDR3nt: TGTGCCAGCAGCCAAATCGACCTCACAGATACGCAGTATTTT
CDR3aa: CASSQIDLTDTQYF

d_gene: TRBD2
v_gene: TRBV7-2
j_gene: TRBJ2-7
abundance: -
CDR3nt: TGTGCCAGCCGCGGACTAGCGGGGCGCCGCGGGGAGCAGTACTTC
CDR3aa: CASRGLAGRRGEQYF

d_gene: -
v_gene: TRBV7-8
j_gene: TRBJ2-1
abundance: -
CDR3nt: TGTGCCAGCAGCCGAAACGACAGATCCTCCTACAATGAGCAGTTCTTC
CDR3aa: CASSRNDRSSYNEQFF

d_gene: -
v_gene: TRBV5-4
j_gene: TRBJ2-3
abundance: -
CDR3nt: TGTGCCAGCAGCCTACCCACATGGGAAGCAGATACGCAGTATTTT
CDR3aa: CASSLPTWEADTQYF

d_gene: -
v_gene: TRBV21-1
j_gene: TRBJ2-5
abundance: few
CDR3nt: TGTGCCAGCAGAACCGGGACTCCGATTTGGGAGACCCAGTACTTC
CDR3aa: CASRTGTPIWETQYF

d_gene: TRBD1
v_gene: TRBV7-2
j_gene: TRBJ2-7
abundance: many
CDR3nt: TGTGCCAGCAGCTTATCGACAGGGGTCTCCTACGAGCAGTACTTC
CDR3aa: CASSLSTGVSYEQYF

d_gene: -
v_gene: TRBV7-2
j_gene: TRBJ1-1
abundance: few
CDR3nt: TGTGCCAGCATCTCGTGGGGGGCGGGAGGAGCTTTCTTT
CDR3aa: CASISWGAGGAFF

d_gene: TRBD1
v_gene: TRBV29-1
j_gene: TRBJ2-4
abundance: -
CDR3nt: TGCAGCGTTACGGGACAGGGTGTTACGAATGAGCAGTACTTC
CDR3aa: CSVTGQGVTNEQYF

d_gene: TRBD1
v_gene: TRBV6-6
j_gene: TRBJ1-2
abundance: -
CDR3nt: TGTGCCAGCAGTTCTGGACAGGGTGTTGACTATGACTACACCTTC
CDR3aa: CASSSGQGVDYDYTF

d_gene: TRBD2
v_gene: TRBV12-3/TRBV12-4
j_gene: TRBJ2-1
abundance: few
CDR3nt: TGTGCCAGCAGCCTTAGCGGGGGGGGAATCAATGAGCAGTTCTTC
CDR3aa: CASSLSGGGINEQFF

d_gene: -
v_gene: TRBV7-9
j_gene: TRBJ1-1
abundance: -
CDR3nt: TGTGCCAGCAGCTTTTTGGCCGGGCCAAACACTGAAGCTTTCTTT
CDR3aa: CASSFLAGPNTEAFF

d_gene: -
v_gene: TRBV11-2
j_gene: TRBJ1-1
abundance: few
CDR3nt: TGTGCCAGCAGCCGTGTCTACGGACAAGGCACTGAAGCTTTCTTT
CDR3aa: CASSRVYGQGTEAFF

d_gene: -
v_gene: TRBV27
j_gene: TRBJ2-7
abundance: -
CDR3nt: TGTGCCAGCTGCACCACGAGCGGAAACGAGCAGTACTTC
CDR3aa: CASCTTSGNEQYF

d_gene: -
v_gene: TRBV9
j_gene: TRBJ2-7
abundance: few
CDR3nt: TGTGCCAGCAGCGTAGAACCTATGCACGAGCAGTACTTC
CDR3aa: CASSVEPMHEQYF

d_gene: -
v_gene: TRBV24-1
j_gene: TRBJ1-2
abundance: few
CDR3nt: TGTGCCACCAGTGAGGCAGCTAACTATGGCTACACCTTC
CDR3aa: CATSEAANYGYTF

d_gene: -
v_gene: TRBV7-8
j_gene: TRBJ2-5
abundance: -
CDR3nt: TGTGCCAGCAGCGCACGACTGAGGTTCTGGGAGACCCAGTACTTC
CDR3aa: CASSARLRFWETQYF

d_gene: TRBD2
v_gene: TRBV2
j_gene: TRBJ2-2
abundance: -
CDR3nt: TGTGTCTATGGGGCTAGCGGGGACACCGGGGAGCTGTTTTTT
CDR3aa: CVYGASGDTGELFF

d_gene: TRBD1
v_gene: TRBV3-1
j_gene: TRBJ2-1
abundance: -
CDR3nt: TGTGCCAGCAGCCAATACCCGGGGACAGCGGATGAGCAGTTCTTC
CDR3aa: CASSQYPGTADEQFF